This entry features one TCR beta chain sequence. Its specific antigen is unknown. No much larger clone is present one base from it, and per-base qualities are unavailable. CDR1 and CDR2 were assigned from the germline V gene (reference sequence) as SEHNR and FQNEAQ. From its cysteine to its phenylalanine, the CDR3 spans 14 amino acids. The entry retains the CDR3 DNA only, 42 bases that are in frame from base 1. The germline ends are 10 bases apart after V is trimmed by 1 base and J by 4 bases. To demonstrate the VDJtools post-analysis software, the study profiled TCR beta repertoires from the peripheral blood of under 15 young patients with multiple sclerosis. Multiple sclerosis patients were children and adolescents aged roughly 6 to 16 years. This sample is part of a study of post-analysis software for immune sequencing data (dated by TCRdb to about 2015). At the level of the whole study: Recorded disease courses included relapsing-remitting, secondary progressive and progressive-relapsing multiple sclerosis, with some patients lacking subtype annotation. The patient repertoires were set against eleven to twelve previously published healthy control repertoires from donors whose ages ranged from about 6 to 25 years. A subset of samples was prepared in parallel using single-end sample barcoding, then pooled and co-amplified after Illumina adapter ligation.

Broader findings and caveats from the paper: The multiple sclerosis patient group was slightly younger than the control group. Direct clustering with F measure showed strong co-clustering of samples prepared in the same batch, prompting a batch-effect correction. Significantly higher frequencies in patients than in controls were found for roughly 5 TRBV segments, including TRBV5-6, TRBV5-1 and TRBV20-1. Normalized Chao1 diversity was significantly lower in multiple sclerosis patients than controls, suggesting substantial peripheral T-cell clonal expansion.

To prepare the library, PCR was applied. These reads were obtained on an Illumina HiSeq 2500. To reduce PCR and sequencing biases, unique molecular identifiers were built into the TCR beta cDNA libraries. Some 500,000 cDNA molecules were obtained for every 1 to 10 million input T cells, so each molecule roughly corresponded to one T cell. Patient libraries were prepared and sequenced with the same protocol used for the earlier healthy control dataset. Samples belonging to the same batch were prepared together, multiplexed and sequenced on a shared HiSeq lane. The published analysis was carried out like this. MIGEC was used to process the raw barcoded reads, and molecular identifier groups with only a single read were discarded before consensus assembly and CDR3 extraction. VDJtools was used for post-analysis of the clonotype tables, with diversity normalized by down-sampling every dataset to the smallest sample size. In repertoire overlap clustering, CDR3 amino acid sequences, but not nucleotide sequences, were matched to correct batch-related cross-sample contamination. TCRdb reworked the public reads: Q25 trimming with fastp, MiXCR clone assembly, productive beta chains retained. Entries are consolidated by CDR3 protein sequence, retaining the most common genes and DNA. TCRdb's processing, not the authors', yielded these V and J calls. In this sample the table shows 750,000 to 900,000 distinct CDR3 sequences, 35% to 55% of which occur a single time. 4.9% of the sample belongs to the ten largest clones.

This receptor was taken from a girl between 5 and 17 years old with multiple sclerosis. This chain joins TRBV7-9 to TRBJ1-1; possibly the D gene is TRBD1, per 5 matching bases. Sequencing was done on a sample of blood. The DNA sequence is as follows: TGTGCCAGCAGCTTAGAAGACAGCTCCACTGAAGCTTTCTTT. Translated, this is CASSLEDSSTEAFF. The reference TRBV7-9 and TRBJ1-1 proteins fill in what lies around the CDR3, so the full variable domain reads DTGVSQNPRHKITKRGQNVTFRCDPISEHNRLYWYRQTLGQGPEFLTYFQNEAQLEKSRLLSDRFSAERPKGSFSTLEIQRTEQGDSAMYLCASSLEDSSTEAFFGQGTRLTVV.